The 16 T cell receptor beta chains below all came from one sample that was sequenced in a study of cytomegalovirus exposure and HLA in healthy donors. PCR primers comprised 60 Vbeta and 13 Jbeta primers. Sequenced by immunoSEQ multiplex PCR; TCRdb stores in-frame clones only, minus some. Found here are fewer than 250,000 clones, roughly 80% of them singletons; the top ten hold 3% to 4%. Sequenced material: PBMCs. The receptors here all came from a male donor in good health and CMV-seronegative.

On this clone itself: Other DNA sequences in the same sample also yield this CDR3. V gene TRBV9 combines with J gene TRBJ2-3, with D perhaps matching TRBD2 (6 bases). This CDR3 comprises 15 residues. V was pared by 2 bases and J by 0 bases, with 10 bases between. Per the germline V gene, CDR1 is SGDLS and CDR2 is YYNGEE. Here the CDR3 DNA reads TGTGCCAGCAGCGTCGGAGGGGTTAGCACAGATACGCAGTATTTT. Protein sequence: CASSVGGVSTDTQYF.

About this clone itself: Mismatch with germline at one junction end may stem from a read error. V usage is TRBV5-1 and J usage is TRBJ2-1; D is unresolved. The germline gives CDR1 SGHRS, CDR2 YFSETQ. The CDR3 has 12 amino acids. CDR3 sequence (DNA): TGCGCCAGCAGGTTGGCAGGTCCTGAGCAGTTCTTC. As protein: CASRLAGPEQFF.

This clone was observed a handful of times. This chain joins TRBV6-5 and TRBJ2-2, with 8 bases lining up with TRBD2. V lost 7 bases and J lost 1; bases outside the gene matches: 5. The germline CDR1 and CDR2 sequences are MNHEY and SVGAGI. The CDR3 runs 15 residues. CDR3 in DNA: TGTGCCAGCAACGGGGGGGCAGTGAACACCGGGGAGCTGTTTTTT. Its protein product is CASNGGAVNTGELFF.

This chain joins TRBV6-5 and TRBJ1-5; D might be TRBD1 (5 bases). V was pared by 8 bases and J by 6 bases, with 23 bases between. The CDR3 runs to 16 residues. CDR1 is MNHEY, CDR2 SVGAGI, per germline. CDR3 sequence reads: CASGSGTGGSGQPQHF. The DNA of the CDR3 is TGTGCCAGCGGTTCCGGGACGGGGGGAAGTGGTCAGCCCCAGCATTTT.

The chain has TRBV6-5 and TRBJ2-7; D is perhaps TRBD1 (6 bases). The V and J ends lost 6 bases and 6 bases respectively, with 15 bases between them. The CDR3 is 13 residues long. Germline-derived CDR1 and CDR2 are MNHEY and SVGAGI. CDR3 DNA: TGTGCCAGCAGGAGGACAGCCCTGGGCGAGCAGTACTTC. Translation gives CASRRTALGEQYF.

This sequence joins TRBV5-4 and TRBJ2-3, with 7 positions matching TRBD2. Germline V gene sequence: CDR1 SGHNT, CDR2 YYREEE (reference sequence). J gave up 2 bases and V 0 bases, and 12 bases lay outside the gene matches. The CDR3 is made up of 18 amino acids. CDR3 in DNA: TGTGCCAGCAGCTTGGGAGGGAGGGCAGAAACCCTCACAGATACGCAGTATTTT. Protein: CASSLGGRAETLTDTQYF.

The V gene is TRBV5-4, the J gene TRBJ2-7; no clear D. Germline V gene lookup returns CDR1 SGHNT and CDR2 YYREEE (reference sequence). The germline V and J ends were trimmed by 0 bases and 4 bases, with 14 bases remaining between them. The CDR3 runs 15 residues. The CDR3, as DNA: TGTGCCAGCAGCTTGGACGAGGAAATGTATTACGAGCAGTACTTC. This codes for CASSLDEEMYYEQYF.

The chain joins TRBV19 to TRBJ2-2; D gene uncertain. Germline loops: CDR1 LNHDA, CDR2 SQIVND (reference sequence). The CDR3 contains 11 residues. V was trimmed by 6 bases and J by 8 bases, leaving 7 bases between them. In DNA form, the CDR3 reads TGTGCCAGTAGCGCCGGGGGGGAGCTGTTTTTT. Its protein product is CASSAGGELFF.

V usage is TRBV7-9 and J usage is TRBJ1-1; weak D call: TRBD1 (5 bases). Trimming stripped 1 base from V and 2 bases from J, with 11 bases between. This CDR3 is built from 15 residues. Germline loops: CDR1 SEHNR, CDR2 FQNEAQ (reference sequence). CDR3 bases: TGTGCCAGCAGCTTAGAAGTGACAGCCAACACTGAAGCTTTCTTT. As protein: CASSLEVTANTEAFF.

The chain is built from TRBV30 and TRBJ1-2; 9 nucleotides line up with TRBD1. J lost 0 bases, V lost 1 base, and 6 bases had no gene match. This CDR3 comprises 16 residues. Germline values: CDR1 GTSNPN, CDR2 SVGIG (reference sequence). CDR3 sequence (DNA): TGTGCCTGGAGTGAAGTCGGGACAGGGTCTAACTATGGCTACACCTTC. Protein: CAWSEVGTGSNYGYTF.

V usage is TRBV27 and J usage is TRBJ2-7; no clear D gene. Trimming shortened V by 3 bases and J by 3 bases, and 9 bases separated the two germline ends. Germline lookup yields CDR1 MNHEY and CDR2 SMNVEV (reference sequence). The CDR3 runs 13 residues. The CDR3 loop is CASSLAEGYEQYF. CDR3 DNA: TGTGCCAGCAGTTTGGCGGAAGGCTACGAGCAGTACTTC.

The chain recombines TRBV7-2 with TRBJ2-1; weak D call: TRBD2 (6 bases). This CDR3 contains 15 residues. Germline V lookup: CDR1 SGHTA, CDR2 FQGNSA. V gave up 1 base and J gave up 0 bases, with 7 bases separating them. The CDR3 sequence is CASSLVAASYNEQFF. CDR3 DNA: TGTGCCAGCAGCTTAGTAGCGGCCTCCTACAATGAGCAGTTCTTC.

The chain carries TRBV4-1 and TRBJ1-1; 7 nucleotides agree with TRBD1. The V and J ends lost 4 bases and 4 bases, in that order; junction bases with no gene match: 6. Per the germline V gene, CDR1 is MGHRA and CDR2 is YSYEKL. The CDR3 covers 14 residues. CDR3 DNA: TGCGCCAGCAGCCTCCGGGACAGTCCCACTGAAGCTTTCTTT. It is translated as CASSLRDSPTEAFF.

J is TRBJ2-3 and V is TRBV27; D unresolved. Germline lookup yields CDR1 MNHEY and CDR2 SMNVEV (reference sequence). The CDR3 runs 15 residues. V shed 3 bases and J shed 4 bases, with 14 bases lying between them. The CDR3 nucleotides are TGTGCCAGCAGTTTGAATAGCCTGTCCGCAGATACGCAGTATTTT. Translating it yields CASSLNSLSADTQYF.

J is TRBJ1-1 and V is TRBV9; 8 nucleotides match TRBD1. J gave up 7 bases and V 0 bases, and 14 bases lay outside the gene matches. The length of the CDR3 is 17 residues. The germline gives CDR1 SGDLS, CDR2 YYNGEE. CDR3 sequence: CASSVDETGQVKDEAFF. As DNA, the CDR3 is TGTGCCAGCAGCGTAGACGAGACGGGACAGGTGAAGGATGAAGCTTTCTTT. Full variable domain (remainder filled in from reference TRBV9 and TRBJ1-1): DSGVTQTPKHLITATGQRVTLRCSPRSGDLSVYWYQQSLDQGLQFLIQYYNGEERAKGNILERFSAQQFPDLHSELNLSSLELGDSALYFCASSVDETGQVKDEAFFGQGTRLTVV.

The chain couples TRBV5-1 to TRBJ2-1; the match to TRBD2 covers 9 bases. Germline V CDR1 and CDR2: SGHRS, YFSETQ. Trimming removed 2 bases from V and 5 bases from J; junction bases left unmatched: 5. This CDR3 region has 15 residues. The CDR3 is CASSFRAGGNNEQFF. In nucleotides, the CDR3 is TGCGCCAGCAGCTTCCGAGCGGGAGGAAACAATGAGCAGTTCTTC.